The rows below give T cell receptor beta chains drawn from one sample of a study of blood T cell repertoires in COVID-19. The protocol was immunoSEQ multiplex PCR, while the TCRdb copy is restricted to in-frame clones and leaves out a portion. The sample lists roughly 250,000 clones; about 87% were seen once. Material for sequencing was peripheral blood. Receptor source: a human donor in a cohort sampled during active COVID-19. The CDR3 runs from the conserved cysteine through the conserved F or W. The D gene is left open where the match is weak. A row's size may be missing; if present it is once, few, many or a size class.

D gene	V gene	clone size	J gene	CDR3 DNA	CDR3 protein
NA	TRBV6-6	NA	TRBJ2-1	TGTGCCAGCAGTTACGTTCAAACTCCTCAGTTCTTC	CASSYVQTPQFF
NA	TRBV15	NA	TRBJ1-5	TGTGCCACCAGCAGAGTTCACACGAATCAGCCCCAGCATTTT	CATSRVHTNQPQHF
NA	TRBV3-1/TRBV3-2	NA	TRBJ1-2	TGTGCCAGCAGCCGGAAGGGAGGCAACTATGGCTACACCTTC	CASSRKGGNYGYTF
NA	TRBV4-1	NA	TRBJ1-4	TGCGCCAGCAGCCAAGGACTCCGTGCTGACGGGGAAAAACTGTTTTTT	CASSQGLRADGEKLFF
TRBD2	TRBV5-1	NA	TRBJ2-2	TGCGCCAGCAGCTCGACTAGCGGGGTTAACACCGGGGAGCTGTTTTTT	CASSSTSGVNTGELFF
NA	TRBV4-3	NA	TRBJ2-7	TGCGCCAGCAGCCAACTAGTGGGCTACGAGCAGTACTTC	CASSQLVGYEQYF
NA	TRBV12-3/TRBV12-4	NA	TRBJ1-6	TGTGCCAGCAGTTTAGAGGGGGGGGCCCTCCACTTT	CASSLEGGALHF
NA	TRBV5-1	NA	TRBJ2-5	TGCGCCAGCAGCTTTACAGGGCGCCAAGAGACCCAGTACTTC	CASSFTGRQETQYF
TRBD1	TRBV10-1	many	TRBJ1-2	TGCGCCAGCAGTGAGTCGGGACAGAACTATGGCTACACCTTC	CASSESGQNYGYTF
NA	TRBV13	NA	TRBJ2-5	TGTGCCAGCAGCAAGGGGACCAGGGGAGAGACCCAGTACTTC	CASSKGTRGETQYF
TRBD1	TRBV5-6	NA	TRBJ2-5	TGTGCCAGCAGCTTGTACTGGACAGGTGACCAAGAGACCCAGTACTTC	CASSLYWTGDQETQYF
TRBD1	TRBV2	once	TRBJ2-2	TGTGCCACCAAGGGACAGGGAGTCAACACCGGGGAGCTGTTTTTT	CATKGQGVNTGELFF
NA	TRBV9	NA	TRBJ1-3	TGTGCCAGCAGCGTCCTCAGAACCGGGGGGCCGGGAAACACCATATATTTT	CASSVLRTGGPGNTIYF
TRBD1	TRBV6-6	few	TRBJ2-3	TGTGCCAGCAGTAGGGACAGGGGTAGCACAGATACGCAGTATTTT	CASSRDRGSTDTQYF
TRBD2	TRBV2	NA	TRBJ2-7	TGTGCCAGCAGTGAGCGGCTAGCGGGGCCTTACGAGCAGTACTTC	CASSERLAGPYEQYF
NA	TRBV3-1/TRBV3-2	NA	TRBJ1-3	TGTGCCAGCAGCCAAGCAACAGGGTCTGGAAACACCATATATTTT	CASSQATGSGNTIYF
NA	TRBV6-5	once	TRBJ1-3	TGTGCCAGCGAGCAGGGCAGGGGAAACACCATATATTTT	CASEQGRGNTIYF
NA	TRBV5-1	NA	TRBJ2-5	TGCGCCAGCAGCCGGACTTTAGCGGACGAAGAGACCCAGTACTTC	CASSRTLADEETQYF
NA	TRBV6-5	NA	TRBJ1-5	TGTGCCAGCAGTTCCGGTGGGCCCGCAAATCAGCCCCAGCATTTT	CASSSGGPANQPQHF
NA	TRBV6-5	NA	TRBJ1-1	TGTGCCAGCAATCTAAACAGGGACACTGAAGCTTTCTTT	CASNLNRDTEAFF
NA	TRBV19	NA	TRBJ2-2	TGTGCCAGTAGTATTTCGGACACCGGGGAGCTGTTTTTT	CASSISDTGELFF
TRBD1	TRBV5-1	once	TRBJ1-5	TGCGCCAGCAGCGCGACAGGGTCCAGCAATCAGCCCCAGCATTTT	CASSATGSSNQPQHF
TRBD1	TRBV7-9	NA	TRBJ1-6	TGTGCCAGCAGCTCACAGGGGCAAGCTAATTCACCCCTCCACTTT	CASSSQGQANSPLHF
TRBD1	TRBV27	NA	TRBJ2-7	TGTGCCAGCAGTTTAGGTTTCTCCGGACAGGGGCAGTACTTC	CASSLGFSGQGQYF
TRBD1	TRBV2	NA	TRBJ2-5	TGTGCCAGCAGTAGGAACAGGGGGCCGGAGACCCAGTACTTC	CASSRNRGPETQYF
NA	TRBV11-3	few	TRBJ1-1	TGTGCCAGCAGCTTAGACAGTTCCATGAACACTGAAGCTTTCTTT	CASSLDSSMNTEAFF
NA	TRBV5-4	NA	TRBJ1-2	TGTGCCAGCAGCCCGGCCCCTGGGACACCTAACTATGGCTACACCTTC	CASSPAPGTPNYGYTF
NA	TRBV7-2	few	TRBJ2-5	TGTGCCAGCAGCTTGTATGAGACCCAGTACTTC	CASSLYETQYF
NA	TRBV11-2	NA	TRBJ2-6	TGTGCCAGCAGCTTAGTGGCAGGGGCCATCAACTCTGGGGCCAACGTCCTGACTTTC	CASSLVAGAINSGANVLTF
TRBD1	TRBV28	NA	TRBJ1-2	TGTGCCAGCATTCTCGACAGGGGGACGGTTGGCTACACCTTC	CASILDRGTVGYTF
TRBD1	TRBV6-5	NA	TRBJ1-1	TGTGCCAGCAGTAAACCGGGACAGGGAAAAACTGAAGCTTTCTTT	CASSKPGQGKTEAFF
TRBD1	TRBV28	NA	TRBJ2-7	TGTGCCAGCAGTCCCCGGGACAGGGCCTACGAGCAGTACTTC	CASSPRDRAYEQYF
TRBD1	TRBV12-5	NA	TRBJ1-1	TGTGCTAGTGGACTTCCAGGGGGCACTGAAGCTTTCTTT	CASGLPGGTEAFF
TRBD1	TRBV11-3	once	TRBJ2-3	TGTGCCAGCAGCCCATCGGGACAGAAAGTCACAGATACGCAGTATTTT	CASSPSGQKVTDTQYF
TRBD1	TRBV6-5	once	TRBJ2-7	TGTGCCAGCAGCCGTAACAGGGGCCCCTACGAGCAGTACTTC	CASSRNRGPYEQYF
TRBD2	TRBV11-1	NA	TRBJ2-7	TGTGCCAGCAGTCCCGATGGTGGACTAGCGGAGCAGTACTTC	CASSPDGGLAEQYF
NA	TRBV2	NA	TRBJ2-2	TGTGCCAGCTCTACCTTGGCGGGGCCTTCCGGGGAGCTGTTTTTT	CASSTLAGPSGELFF
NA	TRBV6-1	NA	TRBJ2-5	TGTGCCAGCAGTGAACTTGGGCAGGGACTTCAAGAGACCCAGTACTTC	CASSELGQGLQETQYF
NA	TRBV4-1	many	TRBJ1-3	TGCGCCAGCAGCCGGGGGGGCGTTGTCCTCTCTGGAAACACCATATATTTT	CASSRGGVVLSGNTIYF
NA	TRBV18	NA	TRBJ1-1	TGTGCCAGCTCACCAGTGGGGCAGGGGCAGACTGAAGCTTTCTTT	CASSPVGQGQTEAFF
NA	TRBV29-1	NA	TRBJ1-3	TGCAGCGCCCGAGGGGGGGGCGCGCCTGGAAACACCATATATTTT	CSARGGGAPGNTIYF
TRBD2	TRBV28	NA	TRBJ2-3	TGTGCCAGCAGTACCGGACTAGCGTCCCCAGATACGCAGTATTTT	CASSTGLASPDTQYF
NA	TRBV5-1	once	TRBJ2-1	TGCGCCAGCAGCTTTGGACTCGACAACAATGAGCAGTTCTTC	CASSFGLDNNEQFF
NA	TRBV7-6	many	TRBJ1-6	TGTGCCAGCAGCTTAACAGGGTCCAATTCACCCCTCCACTTT	CASSLTGSNSPLHF
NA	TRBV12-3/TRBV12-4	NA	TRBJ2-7	TGTGCCAGCAGTTTCCCCGAGGCCGACGAGCAGTACTTC	CASSFPEADEQYF
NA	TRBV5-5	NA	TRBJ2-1	TGTGCCAGCAGCTCGACAGGTGGGGCCGGGTACAATGAGCAGTTCTTC	CASSSTGGAGYNEQFF
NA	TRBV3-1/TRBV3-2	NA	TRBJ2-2	TGTGCCAGCAGCCAAGGGCCAATACAGGCTACGAACACCGGGGAGCTGTTTTTT	CASSQGPIQATNTGELFF
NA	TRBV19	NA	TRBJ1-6	TGTGCCAGTAGTTTGACAGGACCATACTATAATTCACCCCTCCACTTT	CASSLTGPYYNSPLHF